The 29 T cell receptor beta chains reported below all come from one sample, sequenced in a study of response to subunit inactivated influenza vaccine. TCRdb independently ran MiXCR on the RT-PCR reads; one entry per CDR3 protein. Of approximately 500,000 distinct CDR3 sequences in the sample, about an eighth were seen once. Source: PBMCs from blood, taken more than 35 days after vaccination. All receptors derive from a man aged 50-59 years who received an inactivated influenza vaccine.

Only a few counts were recorded for this clonotype. This chain joins TRBV14 and TRBJ2-2; the D gene is possibly TRBD1 (6 bases). This CDR3 has 14 residues. Germline V lookup: CDR1 SGHDN, CDR2 FVKESK. Trimming removed 2 bases from V and 3 bases from J, with 7 bases in between. The CDR3 loop is CASSQRQDTGELFF. The CDR3 DNA reads as TGTGCCAGCAGCCAACGACAGGACACCGGGGAGCTGTTTTTT.

V gene TRBV20-1 combines with J gene TRBJ1-5; TRBD1 aligns across 7 bases. The CDR3 contains 16 residues. From germline, CDR1 is DFQATT and CDR2 SNEGSKA (reference sequence). V was pared by 0 bases and J by 4 bases, with 9 bases of the junction left unmatched. The CDR3: CSAREAVAGGNQPQHF. The CDR3 nucleotides read TGCAGTGCTAGAGAGGCGGTGGCAGGGGGAAATCAGCCCCAGCATTTT.

This clonotype was picked up a small number of times. The chain couples TRBV5-1 to TRBJ2-7; TRBD1 aligns across 10 bases. The germline V gene has CDR1 SGHRS and CDR2 YFSETQ. Trimming at V came to 0 bases and at J to 12 bases, leaving 9 bases not matched to a gene. CDR3 length: 14 amino acids. This chain's CDR3 is CASSLEADRGLRYF. CDR3 nucleotide sequence: TGCGCCAGCAGCTTGGAGGCGGACAGGGGGTTGCGGTACTTC.

This clonotype showed up just a few times. The chain combines TRBV20-1 with TRBJ2-5; unclear D gene. This CDR3 region has 13 residues. Germline CDR1 and CDR2: DFQATT and SNEGSKA (reference sequence). V lost 0 bases and J 5 bases, leaving 10 bases between the germline ends. The CDR3 region has the DNA TGCAGTGCTAGAGATCCGCTGGGGGAGACCCAGTACTTC. As protein: CSARDPLGETQYF.

V is TRBV27 and J is TRBJ2-1, with TRBD2 identical over 15 bases. This CDR3 spans 16 amino acids. The germline V gene has CDR1 MNHEY and CDR2 SMNVEV (reference sequence). V lost 7 bases, J lost 3 bases, and 4 bases stayed unmatched. The CDR3 is CASTGLAGGFYNEQFF. The CDR3 region has the DNA TGTGCCAGCACGGGACTAGCGGGAGGATTCTACAATGAGCAGTTCTTC.

This rearrangement joins TRBV20-1 to TRBJ1-5; 9 bases fit TRBD1. This CDR3 has 14 amino acids. Germline V gene lookup returns CDR1 DFQATT and CDR2 SNEGSKA (reference sequence). J gave up 4 bases and V 2 bases, and 3 bases lay outside the gene matches. CDR3 DNA: TGCAGTGCTAGATCAGGGACAGGGAATCAGCCCCAGCATTTT. Amino acids: CSARSGTGNQPQHF.

This clonotype was recorded a few times. This chain connects TRBV6-2 or TRBV6-3 to TRBJ2-3; TRBD2 is a possible D gene (5 bases). This CDR3 region has 14 residues. Germline-derived CDR1 and CDR2 are MNHEY and SVGEGT. V dropped 0 bases and J dropped 2 bases, with 6 bases sitting between them. The CDR3 region has the DNA TGTGCCAGCAGTTACTCGCGGGTCACAGATACGCAGTATTTT. This encodes CASSYSRVTDTQYF.

This clonotype was detected ten times or more. The rearrangement links TRBV20-1 to TRBJ2-5; 12 bases are a match to TRBD2. CDR1 is DFQATT, CDR2 SNEGSKA, per germline (reference sequence). The junction had 10 bases not matched to a gene; V was cut back by 6 bases and J by 5 bases. CDR3 length equals 15 residues. The CDR3 bases are TGCAGTGCCCAGGCACTAGCGGGGGGTACGGAGACCCAGTACTTC. As protein: CSAQALAGGTETQYF.

J is TRBJ2-7 and V is TRBV11-2, with D hard to call. The V gene's germline CDR1 is SGHAT and CDR2 FQNNGV. The CDR3 has 13 residues. V lost 1 base to trimming and J lost 3 bases, with 7 bases between them. CDR3 bases: TGTGCCAGCAGCTTAGCGGGTTTCTACGAGCAGTACTTC. Translating gives CASSLAGFYEQYF. Looking up the rest from reference TRBV11-2 and TRBJ2-7 gives the full variable domain: EAGVAQSPRYKIIEKRQSVAFWCNPISGHATLYWYQQILGQGPKLLIQFQNNGVVDDSQLPKDRFSAERLKGVDSTLKIQPAKLEDSAVYLCASSLAGFYEQYFGPGTRLTVT.

The chain has TRBV7-9 and TRBJ2-5; possible D gene TRBD2, 5 bases. Germline V gene data show CDR1 as SEHNR and CDR2 as FQNEAQ (reference sequence). This CDR3 is 11 amino acids long. Trimming shortened V by 8 bases and J by 7 bases, and 11 bases separated the two germline ends. CDR3 loop: CASSTGSTQYF. The CDR3 DNA reads TGTGCCAGCTCGACGGGGTCGACCCAGTACTTC.

The chain links TRBV5-5 to TRBJ2-5, with D perhaps given as TRBD1 or TRBD2 (7 bases each). From germline, CDR1 is SGHKS and CDR2 YYEKEE (reference sequence). This CDR3 contains 15 residues. V was pared by 4 bases and J by 1 base, with 14 bases between. The CDR3 bases are TGTGCCAGCAGCCCCCAGGGGGGGTCCCAAGAGACCCAGTACTTC. This encodes CASSPQGGSQETQYF. Drawing the rest from reference TRBV5-5 and TRBJ2-5, the complete variable domain is DAGVTQSPTHLIKTRGQQVTLRCSPISGHKSVSWYQQVLGQGPQFIFQYYEKEERGRGNFPDRFSARQFPNYSSELNVNALLLGDSALYLCASSPQGGSQETQYFGPGTRLLVL.

This clonotype was picked up a small number of times. The V and J genes are TRBV5-1 and TRBJ1-3; D call uncertain. The CDR3 is 15 amino acids. V was trimmed by 1 base and J by 0 bases, leaving 8 bases between them. The V gene's germline CDR1 is SGHRS and CDR2 YFSETQ. CDR3 in DNA: TGCGCCAGCAGCTTGATGGGGATCTCTGGAAACACCATATATTTT. It yields the protein CASSLMGISGNTIYF.

In its sample, this clonotype was seen a few times. The chain uses TRBV4-1 and TRBJ1-1; 9 nucleotides match TRBD1. V shed 0 bases, J shed 4 bases, and the junction held 6 bases outside the gene matches. The CDR3 contains 16 residues. Germline loops: CDR1 MGHRA, CDR2 YSYEKL. The CDR3, as DNA: TGCGCCAGCAGCCAAGATGGTTGGGGACAGGGCACTGAAGCTTTCTTT. This sequence encodes CASSQDGWGQGTEAFF.

The J gene is TRBJ1-2, the V gene TRBV3-1; D is unresolved. CDR3 length: 15 amino acids. V was pared by 1 base and J by 7 bases, with 16 bases between. Germline loops: CDR1 LGHDT, CDR2 YNNKEL (reference sequence). The CDR3 nucleotides are TGTGCCAGCAGCCAAGCGGTATGGACGATGGTTGGCTACACCTTC. Amino acid sequence: CASSQAVWTMVGYTF.

This clonotype came up a few times. The gene calls are TRBV5-1 and TRBJ1-1, with 7 bases lining up with TRBD1. J was trimmed by 4 bases and V by 4 bases; bases with no gene match: 4. The germline V gene encodes CDR1 SGHRS and CDR2 YFSETQ. The CDR3 sequence is 13 residues long. CDR3 in DNA: TGCGCCAGCAGCCAGGGACAGTTCACTGAAGCTTTCTTT. Translation gives CASSQGQFTEAFF.

This clonotype came up a few times. The rearrangement links TRBV20-1 to TRBJ2-1; the D gene is possibly TRBD2 (8 bases). Trimming left V 3 bases short and J 4 bases short, with 16 bases between. The germline CDR1 and CDR2 sequences are DFQATT and SNEGSKA (reference sequence). The CDR3 totals 15 residues. The DNA for the CDR3 is TGCAGTGCTAGGGGACAGCGGGGGAGTTACAATGAGCAGTTCTTC. Protein product: CSARGQRGSYNEQFF.

The CDR3 coding sequence is TGCAGTGCTTCCCATCCTCGCGGGGTCAATGAGCAGTTCTTC. Its translation: CSASHPRGVNEQFF. The gene calls are TRBV20-1 and TRBJ2-1; tentatively, D is TRBD2 (6 bases). V lost 5 bases, J lost 6 bases, and 17 bases lay in between. CDR1 is DFQATT, CDR2 SNEGSKA, per germline (reference sequence). The CDR3 length is 14 residues.

This clonotype has just a few counts. CDR3 region: CASRRDGSYNEQFF. CDR3 nucleotide sequence: TGTGCCAGCAGGCGGGACGGCTCCTACAATGAGCAGTTCTTC. The V and J genes are TRBV27 and TRBJ2-1, with a tentative D call TRBD2 (6 bases). Trimming pared 6 bases from V and 0 bases from J, leaving 9 bases between. Germline V gene sequence: CDR1 MNHEY, CDR2 SMNVEV (reference sequence). CDR3 size: 14 residues.

This clonotype occurred a few times. This chain connects TRBV4-3 to TRBJ2-1; D might be TRBD2 (7 bases). Between the trimmed V and J ends, which lost 1 base and 2 bases, there was a span of 12 bases. The CDR3 has 16 residues. CDR1 and CDR2 from the germline V gene are LGHNA and YSLEER. The CDR3 spells CASSQVGGTPYNEQFF. DNA of the CDR3: TGCGCCAGCAGCCAAGTCGGGGGGACACCCTACAATGAGCAGTTCTTC.

At least ten counts were recorded for this clonotype. The rearrangement joins TRBV12-3 or TRBV12-4 to TRBJ2-7; 9 bases are a match to TRBD1. The junction had 5 bases not matched to a gene; V was cut back by 5 bases and J by 3 bases. This CDR3 contains 14 residues. CDR3: CASSEGGQGYEQYF. In DNA form, the CDR3 reads TGTGCCAGCAGTGAGGGGGGACAGGGCTACGAGCAGTACTTC.

This clonotype showed up just a few times. This chain connects TRBV20-1 to TRBJ2-1; no clear D gene. The germline V and J ends were trimmed by 3 bases and 4 bases, with 16 bases remaining between them. The CDR3 has 15 amino acids. Germline V gene data show CDR1 as DFQATT and CDR2 as SNEGSKA (reference sequence). The CDR3 DNA is TGCAGTGCTAGTGATTTAGCAACTCCTTACAATGAGCAGTTCTTC. This encodes CSASDLATPYNEQFF.

CDR3 coding DNA: TGTGCCACCAGTGATCCGAGGCGGGGGGCCTCCTACAATGAGCAGTTCTTC. Residues: CATSDPRRGASYNEQFF. The chain is built from TRBV24-1 and TRBJ2-1; TRBD2 matches 8 bases. Germline-derived CDR1 and CDR2 are KGHDR and SFDVKD. The CDR3 is 17 amino acids. V dropped 3 bases and J dropped 0; count of bases not matched to a gene: 6.

The CDR3 reads CASSSTVRGIYEQYF. For the CDR3, the DNA is TGTGCCAGCAGCTCGACCGTTCGGGGTATCTACGAGCAGTACTTC. This chain links TRBV7-9 with TRBJ2-7; possible D gene TRBD2, 5 bases. The CDR3 spans 15 residues. Trimming left V 4 bases short and J 3 bases short, with 16 bases between. Germline CDR1 reads SEHNR; CDR2 reads FQNEAQ (reference sequence).

This sequence joins TRBV9 and TRBJ2-7, with D perhaps matching TRBD1 (6 bases). The CDR3 is 15 amino acids. V was clipped by 0 bases and J by 6 bases, with 16 bases between them. Germline CDR1 SGDLS, CDR2 YYNGEE. The CDR3 nucleotides read TGTGCCAGCAGCGTAGAGGGCAGGGGAGTATCCGAGCAGTACTTC. Amino acids: CASSVEGRGVSEQYF.

The chain joins TRBV11-2 to TRBJ2-7, with D tentatively TRBD2 (5 bases). The germline V gene has CDR1 SGHAT and CDR2 FQNNGV. The CDR3 covers 17 residues. V dropped 4 bases and J dropped 9 bases, with 28 bases sitting between them. Written as DNA, the CDR3 is TGTGCCAGCAGCTCCAGTTCCAGTACCTGGGGTGGCCGGGGGCAGTACTTC. This sequence encodes CASSSSSSTWGGRGQYF.

V and J are TRBV15 and TRBJ2-3, with D tentatively TRBD2 (6 bases). The length of the CDR3 is 13 residues. V shed 3 bases and J shed 12 bases, with 16 bases lying between them. Germline lookup yields CDR1 LNHNV and CDR2 YYDKDF (reference sequence). This CDR3 is CATSSHAGSHQYF. DNA of the CDR3: TGTGCCACCAGCAGCCATGCGGGATCCCATCAGTATTTT.

The chain links TRBV29-1 to TRBJ2-5; 7 bases are a match to TRBD1. Trimming at V came to 6 bases and at J to 3 bases, leaving 7 bases not matched to a gene. Germline lookup yields CDR1 SQVTM and CDR2 ANQGSEA. The CDR3 runs 13 residues. DNA for the CDR3: TGCAGCGTCCAAGGACAGGCCAAAGAGACCCAGTACTTC. Protein product: CSVQGQAKETQYF.

V usage is TRBV18 and J usage is TRBJ1-1; a weak D match, TRBD1 (6 bases). The V end lost 3 bases, the J end lost 1 base, and 12 bases lay between the germline ends. The CDR3 covers 15 residues. The germline V gene encodes CDR1 KGHSH and CDR2 LQKENI. The DNA for the CDR3 is TGTGCCAGCTCACCCTCGGACAGACCGAACACTGAAGCTTTCTTT. Its translation is CASSPSDRPNTEAFF.

In this sample, this clonotype turned up a few times. The V gene is TRBV5-1, the J gene TRBJ2-1; TRBD1 agrees at 7 bases. The trim removed 3 bases at V and 1 base at J, leaving 7 bases unmatched. The CDR3 is made up of 16 amino acids. Germline loops: CDR1 SGHRS, CDR2 YFSETQ. CDR3 nucleotide sequence: TGCGCCAGCAGCTGGAGGACAGGCCATTCCTACAATGAGCAGTTCTTC. Translating gives CASSWRTGHSYNEQFF.